Listed here are 2 T cell receptor beta chains from one sample, sequenced in a study of cytomegalovirus exposure and HLA in healthy donors (dated by TCRdb to 2017 to 2019). Library generation was performed with the immunoSEQ multiplex PCR assay. The multiplex PCR relied on a mix of 60 forward primers for TCR Vbeta segments and 13 reverse primers for TCR Jbeta segments. Imported from immuneACCESS, the table was reduced by TCRdb to in-frame sequences with V and J called. These copies leave out some clones; in studies compared against another copy, an unresolved V gene accounts for under half, and the cause of the remainder is not known. For this sample the table gives around 160,000 clones, of which 60% to 85% were detected only once. Of the sample, 2.5% to 3.5% is held by the ten largest clones. Sequencing was performed on PBMCs. The receptors here all came from a man between 35 and 55 years old in good health and CMV-seropositive.

The rearrangement uses TRBV11-3 and TRBJ1-1; 8 bases match TRBD1. Looked up from germline, CDR1 is SGHNT and CDR2 is YENEEA. V was clipped by 4 bases and J by 5 bases; unmatched bases: 6. The length of the CDR3 is 14 residues. The CDR3 nucleotides read TGTGCCAGCAGCTCCGGACAGGGCGGGACTGAAGCTTTCTTT. Its protein product is CASSSGQGGTEAFF.

This clone was found once. The V and J genes are TRBV4-1 and TRBJ2-1, with TRBD2 matching over 8 bases. From germline, CDR1 is MGHRA and CDR2 YSYEKL. After removal of 1 base from V and 4 bases from J, the junction contained 6 bases not matched to a gene. This CDR3 comprises 16 residues. In DNA form, the CDR3 reads TGCGCCAGCAGCCAAGTTGGAAGCGGGAGATACAATGAGCAGTTCTTC. It yields the protein CASSQVGSGRYNEQFF.